These 7 T cell receptor beta chains share one sample of origin, sequenced in a study of T cell repertoires in cytomegalovirus infection (dated by TCRdb to between 2018 and 2021). The run used an Illumina HiSeq 1500. The public reads were quality trimmed at Q25 with fastp and then assembled into clones with MiXCR by TCRdb, keeping productive beta chains. Here each entry gathers all rows of one CDR3 protein and keeps the most common genes and DNA. The table for this sample lists hundreds of thousands of distinct CDR3 sequences; 31% of them were counted only once. The ten top clones hold approximately 14% of the sample. Sequenced input: PBMCs. The receptors here all came from a human donor in good health (CMV status not recorded). Some clones in this sample may be carry-over from other donors' samples.

This clonotype was seen many times. CDR3 nucleotides: TGTGCCAGCAGCTTAATTACAGGGCTGAACACTGAAGCTTTCTTT. As protein: CASSLITGLNTEAFF. The chain links TRBV7-6 to TRBJ1-1, with D tentatively TRBD1 (6 bases). Germline CDR1 and CDR2: SGHVS and FNYEAQ. The CDR3 runs to 15 residues. Trimming took off 2 bases at V and 0 bases at J, with 10 bases between the two ends. Full variable domain (outside the CDR3, taken from reference TRBV7-6 and TRBJ1-1): GAGVSQSPRYKVTKRGQDVALRCDPISGHVSLYWYRQALGQGPEFLTYFNYEAQQDKSGLPNDRFSAERPEGSISTLTIQRTEQRDSAMYRCASSLITGLNTEAFFGQGTRLTVV.

This clonotype has just one count. V usage is TRBV15 and J usage is TRBJ1-4; perhaps TRBD1 as D (5 bases). There are 15 residues in the CDR3. Germline CDR1 and CDR2: LNHNV and YYDKDF (reference sequence). V was trimmed by 0 bases and J by 13 bases, leaving 18 bases between them. CDR3 DNA sequence: TGTGCCACCAGCAGAGATCGGGGGATTAAAGACAGACTGTTTTTT. Its protein is CATSRDRGIKDRLFF.

This clonotype occurred once. The chain uses TRBV5-4 and TRBJ2-1, with TRBD1 matching 7 bases. The CDR3 contains 13 residues. V lost 5 bases and J lost 6; bases outside the gene matches: 5. Germline loops: CDR1 SGHNT, CDR2 YYREEE (reference sequence). CDR3 nucleotide sequence: TGTGCCAGCAGGACGGGACAGAGCAATGAGCAGTTCTTC. It yields the protein CASRTGQSNEQFF.

CDR3: CARGERFGKLFF. The CDR3 DNA sequence: TGTGCCAGAGGGGAGCGGTTTGGAAAACTGTTTTTT. The V and J genes are TRBV2 and TRBJ1-4; perhaps TRBD1 as D (5 bases). Germline CDR1 and CDR2: SNHLY and FYNNEI. This CDR3 contains 12 residues. Trimming pared 9 bases from V and 10 bases from J, leaving 15 bases between.

This clonotype appeared a few times. This rearrangement joins TRBV15 to TRBJ1-6, with 8 bases that match TRBD1. Germline CDR1 is LNHNV and CDR2 is YYDKDF (reference sequence). Trimming cost V 5 bases and J 10 bases; bases outside gene matches: 10. This CDR3 region has 15 residues. CDR3 DNA sequence: TGTGCCACCAGCGGGGAAGACAGGGGAGGGTCACCCCTCCACTTT. Protein product: CATSGEDRGGSPLHF.

To note about this clonotype: As the CDR3 is not closed by the conserved phenylalanine or tryptophan, this likely results from a read error. The V and J genes are TRBV29-1 and TRBJ2-1, with TRBD2 matching 10 bases. This CDR3 has 15 residues. V was clipped by 1 base and J by 5 bases; unmatched bases: 5. Per germline, CDR1 SQVTM and CDR2 ANQGSEA. CDR3 sequence (DNA): TGCAGCGTTGAAGGGCCTAGCGGGGGCGACAATGAGCAGTTCTTG. It yields the protein CSVEGPSGGDNEQFL.

This clonotype was recorded a few times. The rearrangement uses TRBV5-5 and TRBJ2-5; D is undetermined. Deletions cut 4 bases from V and 2 bases from J, with 15 bases between. CDR3 size: 15 residues. Per germline, CDR1 SGHKS and CDR2 YYEKEE (reference sequence). For the CDR3, the DNA is TGTGCCAGCAGCGTGGCCCCGACACCTCAAGAGACCCAGTACTTC. This codes for CASSVAPTPQETQYF.